These T cell receptor beta chains were read from a single sample in a study of blood T cells in healthy people across ages. TCRdb reanalysed the 5' RACE reads using MiXCR and keeps one entry per CDR3 protein. The repertoire has fewer than 700,000 distinct CDR3 sequences, 40% to 45% of them found once; the top ten carry about 30%. Sequences were obtained from blood. These TCRs come from a man older than 75 in good health. CDR3s include the opening cysteine and the closing phenylalanine or tryptophan. A D gene is named only where the DNA matches it firmly. Where a row states a size, it is once, few, many or the class of an expanded clone; other rows omit it.

CDR3 protein	CDR3 DNA	V gene	J gene	D gene	clone size
CASSTIAGGPGEQYF	TGTGCCAGCAGCACTATAGCGGGAGGGCCCGGCGAGCAGTACTTC	TRBV9	TRBJ2-7	TRBD2	NA
CASSLVGQGYEKLFF	TGTGCCAGCAGCTTAGTGGGACAGGGGTATGAAAAACTGTTTTTT	TRBV7-2	TRBJ1-4	TRBD1	NA
CSVDQMQGVPNNEQYF	TGCAGCGTTGACCAAATGCAGGGGGTCCCTAACAATGAGCAGTACTTC	TRBV29-1	TRBJ2-5	TRBD1	few
CASSLRGSSGGPADTQYF	TGTGCCAGCAGCTTGCGAGGAAGTTCGGGGGGGCCGGCAGATACGCAGTATTTT	TRBV7-2	TRBJ2-3	TRBD2	NA
CASSSRAPFTDTQYF	TGTGCCAGCAGCAGCCGGGCCCCATTCACAGATACGCAGTATTTT	TRBV5-6	TRBJ2-3	NA	few
CSARDRENYGYTF	TGCAGTGCTAGAGACAGGGAAAACTATGGCTACACCTTC	TRBV20-1	TRBJ1-2	NA	NA
CASSLALPSHYGYTF	TGTGCCAGCAGCTTGGCCCTCCCCAGTCACTATGGCTACACCTTC	TRBV5-5	TRBJ1-2	NA	NA
CAWSPLRKATETQYF	TGTGCCTGGAGTCCCCTCAGGAAAGCAACGGAGACCCAGTACTTC	TRBV30	TRBJ2-5	NA	many
CASSPPESTGFGEQYF	TGTGCCAGCAGTCCTCCAGAATCGACAGGGTTTGGGGAGCAGTACTTC	TRBV6-2/TRBV6-3	TRBJ2-7	TRBD1	NA
CSVRTSGRAQLTDTQYF	TGCAGCGTCCGTACTAGCGGGCGTGCCCAGCTCACAGATACGCAGTATTTT	TRBV29-1	TRBJ2-3	TRBD2	few
CASSKSQRGASTDTQYF	TGTGCCAGCAGTAAAAGCCAGCGGGGGGCTTCCACAGATACGCAGTATTTT	TRBV11-2	TRBJ2-3	TRBD2	few
CASSLESRPIGELFF	TGTGCCAGCAGCTTAGAAAGCAGGCCTATCGGGGAGCTGTTTTTT	TRBV11-2	TRBJ2-2	NA	few
CASSPWAANNEQYF	TGTGCCAGCAGCCCCTGGGCAGCCAACAATGAGCAGTACTTC	TRBV7-6	TRBJ2-7	NA	NA
CASRRTSEEQYF	TGTGCCAGCAGACGGACTAGCGAGGAGCAGTACTTC	TRBV7-9	TRBJ2-7	TRBD2	NA
CASSVERNTGELFF	TGTGCCAGCAGCGTGGAACGGAACACCGGGGAGCTGTTTTTT	TRBV5-5	TRBJ2-2	NA	few